This is a list of T cell receptor beta chains from one sample in a study of OX40 agonist ivuxolimab in advanced cancers. Generated by immunoSEQ multiplex PCR, the TCRdb table keeps only in-frame clones and is missing some. The sample lists 55,000 to 70,000 clones; about four fifths were seen once. This sample comprised CD4+ or CD8+ T cells sorted from blood, obtained in a trial of the OX40 agonist ivuxolimab. All receptors come from an adult with an advanced solid tumor such as melanoma, head and neck, liver or kidney cancer. Both conserved end residues are part of each CDR3. A D gene is named only where the DNA matches it firmly. The size entry is marked missing in some rows and otherwise reads once, few, many or a size class.

j_gene,d_gene,v_gene,abundance,CDR3nt,CDR3aa
TRBJ2-3,.,TRBV5-4,few,TGTGCCAGCAGCTTGGCCGGGGGGCTGGACACAGATACGCAGTATTTT,CASSLAGGLDTDTQYF
TRBJ1-1,.,TRBV29-1,.,TGCAGCGTCGGGACTTTGGGGATGCGAGCTTTCTTT,CSVGTLGMRAFF
TRBJ2-3,.,TRBV28,.,TGTGCCAGCAGTTTTCTGGGTTCAGATACGCAGTATTTT,CASSFLGSDTQYF
TRBJ2-7,TRBD1,TRBV18,.,TGTGCCAGCTCACCACCGGGACAGGGTGTCTACGAGCAGTACTTC,CASSPPGQGVYEQYF
TRBJ1-3,.,TRBV7-8,.,TGTGCCAGCAGCTTAGACAGGGCCGGAAACACCATATATTTT,CASSLDRAGNTIYF
TRBJ1-5,.,TRBV6-6,.,TGTGCCAGCAGGTCAGGGTATGGCAATCAGCCCCAGCATTTT,CASRSGYGNQPQHF
TRBJ2-5,.,TRBV30,.,TGTGCCTGGAGAGCCGGGATAGAGACCCAGTACTTC,CAWRAGIETQYF
TRBJ2-5,.,TRBV5-1,.,TGCGCCAGCAGCTTGGCCCCCCAAGAGACCCAGTACTTC,CASSLAPQETQYF
TRBJ2-5,.,TRBV11-2,.,TGTGCCAGCAGCTTAGTGGGGCAGGGGGGAGAGACCCAGTACTTC,CASSLVGQGGETQYF
TRBJ2-7,.,TRBV7-2,.,TGTGCCAGCAGCCGGGACTACGAGCAGTACTTC,CASSRDYEQYF
TRBJ1-2,TRBD1,TRBV28,.,TGTGCCAGCAGTTTGGGCGGGACAGGGATTCTTGGCTACACCTTC,CASSLGGTGILGYTF
TRBJ2-2,TRBD2,TRBV7-3,.,TGTGCCTCCGCCAGCGGGGCCACCGGGGAGCTGTTTTTT,CASASGATGELFF
TRBJ1-2,TRBD1,TRBV10-3,.,TGTGCCATCAGTGCCGGGACAGGATATGGCTACACCTTC,CAISAGTGYGYTF
TRBJ1-4,TRBD1,TRBV9,.,TGTGCCAGCAGCGGCCAGGGGGACAGGATAAATGAAAAACTGTTTTTT,CASSGQGDRINEKLFF
TRBJ1-1,.,TRBV6-4,.,TGTGCCAGCAGTGTAACAGGGAACACTGAAGCTTTCTTT,CASSVTGNTEAFF
TRBJ2-1,.,TRBV7-9,.,TGTGCCAGCAGCAATTACAATGAGCAGTTCTTC,CASSNYNEQFF
TRBJ2-3,.,TRBV6-5,.,TGTGCCAGCAGTTACGATCGGGGGGCGCGAGATACGCAGTATTTT,CASSYDRGARDTQYF